One and the same sample provided the 25 T cell receptor beta chains below, sequenced in a study of CXCR3-negative and CXCR3-positive naive CD8 T cells. The libraries of TRB cDNA were prepared using 5' RACE with UMI labels. TCRdb reprocessed the 5' RACE reads and reports one entry per CDR3 protein, with no DNA. The clone table shows about 120,000 distinct CDR3 sequences, with the ten largest holding approximately 0.46%. Source material: naive CXCR3- CD8+ T cells from blood. As to subset: CD45RO-CCR7+CD27+CD95- naive CD8+ T cells lacking CXCR3 (TNR3-). These receptors were obtained from a human donor in good health. Some clones in this sample may be carry-over from other donors' samples.

This chain links TRBV6-2 or TRBV6-3 with TRBJ1-1. Germline CDR1 MNHEY, CDR2 SVGEGT. The CDR3 runs 14 residues. The CDR3 here is CASSPAGDNTEAFF.

This CDR3 reads CASSDVEWGGEQYF. The rearrangement links TRBV2 to TRBJ2-7. Germline assignment: CDR1 SNHLY and CDR2 FYNNEI. The CDR3 is 14 amino acids.

V and J are TRBV7-8 and TRBJ2-7; TCRdb selects TRBD2, and the lack of DNA leaves this call unchecked. CDR1 is SGHVS, CDR2 FQNEAQ, per germline. The CDR3 loop spans 16 amino acids. The CDR3 region is CASSLEGLAGAYEQYF.

This chain links TRBV29-1 with TRBJ2-1; no DNA is available, so the TRBD2 call from TCRdb remains unchecked. CDR1 and CDR2 from the germline V gene are SQVTM and ANQGSEA. This CDR3 is built from 13 residues. The CDR3 reads CSVLAGNYNEQFF.

The CDR3 here is CASSGVSDEQFF. This chain uses TRBV2 with TRBJ2-1. Germline V gives CDR1 SNHLY, CDR2 FYNNEI. CDR3 size: 12 residues. The complete variable domain, with remaining parts taken from reference TRBV2 and TRBJ2-1, reads EPEVTQTPSHQVTQMGQEVILRCVPISNHLYFYWYRQILGQKVEFLVSFYNNEISEKSEIFDDQFSVERPDGSNFTLKIRSTKLEDSAMYFCASSGVSDEQFFGPGTRLTVL.

The chain uses TRBV21-1 and TRBJ2-3. TRBV21-1 is a pseudogene segment. The CDR3 runs to 12 residues. CDR3 residues: CASTPTADTQYF.

The V and J genes are TRBV15 and TRBJ1-2; TCRdb calls TRBD1, which cannot be checked without DNA. The CDR3 extends over 15 amino acids. CDR1 is LNHNV and CDR2 is YYDKDF in the germline V gene (reference sequence). CDR3 protein: CATSTGQGSNYGYTF.

The chain carries TRBV5-6 and TRBJ2-1. Germline CDR1 SGHDT, CDR2 YYEEEE. The CDR3 has 12 residues. This CDR3 reads CASSFPYNEQFF.

The chain is built from TRBV29-1 and TRBJ2-2; TCRdb calls TRBD1, which cannot be checked without DNA. From germline, CDR1 is SQVTM and CDR2 ANQGSEA. This CDR3 is 15 amino acids long. CDR3 region: CSVEGGTGYAGELFF.

V and J are TRBV28 and TRBJ2-3. The CDR3 spans 16 residues. In germline, CDR1 is MDHEN, CDR2 SYDVKM. CDR3 loop: CASSFLSRTSTDTQYF.

V gene TRBV6-5 combines with J gene TRBJ2-2; the TCRdb D gene call, TRBD1, has no DNA to confirm it. The CDR3 extends over 16 amino acids. Germline CDR1 reads MNHEY; CDR2 reads SVGAGI. CDR3 sequence: CASSFTLDKYTGELFF.

The gene calls are TRBV29-1 and TRBJ2-1. The germline V gene has CDR1 SQVTM and CDR2 ANQGSEA. The CDR3 consists of 15 residues. The CDR3 sequence: CSVEEFSIGDNEQFF.

The chain recombines TRBV7-6 with TRBJ2-1; with no DNA, the TCRdb D assignment of TRBD1 cannot be verified. Per germline, CDR1 SGHVS and CDR2 FNYEAQ. There are 14 residues in the CDR3. This CDR3 reads CASSLERTPNEQFF.

The chain is built from TRBV13 and TRBJ2-1; TCRdb's D call of TRBD2 is untestable without DNA. Germline CDR1 PRHDT, CDR2 FYEKMQ (reference sequence). The CDR3 contains 17 residues. The CDR3 loop reads CASSLAGTRGPVVEQFF.

The rearrangement uses TRBV28 and TRBJ1-1; the TCRdb call, TRBD1, lacks DNA for checking. Germline V gene sequence: CDR1 MDHEN, CDR2 SYDVKM. This CDR3 has 13 amino acids. CDR3 residues: CASSPQGFTEAFF.

This chain links TRBV28 with TRBJ2-7. The length of the CDR3 is 15 residues. Germline CDR1 MDHEN, CDR2 SYDVKM. CDR3 sequence: CASSLTVSLDYEQYF.

This chain uses TRBV29-1 with TRBJ2-1; the TRBD2 assignment by TCRdb is unverifiable without DNA. Looked up from germline, CDR1 is SQVTM and CDR2 is ANQGSEA. The CDR3 is made up of 13 amino acids. CDR3 protein: CSVEAGGYNEQFF.

CDR3 protein: CASSQDLEGYEQYF. This rearrangement joins TRBV4-3 to TRBJ2-7. This CDR3 region has 14 residues. In germline, CDR1 is LGHNA, CDR2 YSLEER.

V and J are TRBV28 and TRBJ2-3; no DNA is available, so the TRBD2 call from TCRdb remains unchecked. The CDR3 length is 11 residues. Germline V gene data show CDR1 as MDHEN and CDR2 as SYDVKM. The CDR3 loop reads CASSFGTSKYF. Full variable domain (rest looked up from reference TRBV28 and TRBJ2-3): DVKVTQSSRYLVKRTGEKVFLECVQDMDHENMFWYRQDPGLGLRLIYFSYDVKMKEKGDIPEGYSVSREKKERFSLILESASTNQTSMYLCASSFGTSKYFGPGTRLTVL.

CDR3 sequence reads: CASSPLVRGNDEQYF. This chain joins TRBV5-4 and TRBJ2-7; TCRdb selects TRBD2, and the lack of DNA leaves this call unchecked. The CDR3 totals 15 residues. CDR1 is SGHNT and CDR2 is YYREEE in the germline V gene (reference sequence).

The rearrangement uses TRBV11-2 and TRBJ2-1; the D gene TCRdb calls, TRBD1, cannot be checked with no DNA. CDR1 SGHAT and CDR2 FQNNGV come from the germline V gene. The CDR3 consists of 16 residues. CDR3 protein: CASSLVPGGGYNEQFF.

The genes are TRBV7-1 and TRBJ2-7; TCRdb names TRBD1, which stays unverified in the absence of DNA. TRBV7-1 counts as an open reading frame of uncertain function. The CDR3 has 12 residues. The CDR3 is CASSSQGGEQYF.

The CDR3 loop reads CATSTRATSGRAREQFF. The chain links TRBV15 to TRBJ2-1; TCRdb proposes TRBD2, but this gene call is untestable without DNA. The germline V gene has CDR1 LNHNV and CDR2 YYDKDF (reference sequence). This CDR3 has 17 residues.

The V call is TRBV29-1, the J call TRBJ2-7. This CDR3 comprises 13 residues. CDR1 and CDR2 from the germline V gene are SQVTM and ANQGSEA. The CDR3 loop reads CSVEGGELYEQYF.

The V and J genes are TRBV28 and TRBJ2-7; TCRdb calls TRBD2, which cannot be checked without DNA. Germline CDR1 MDHEN, CDR2 SYDVKM. CDR3 length: 13 residues. This chain's CDR3 is CASTGTLYYEQYF.